One and the same sample provided the 5 T cell receptor beta chains below, sequenced in a study of CD8 T cells in Susac syndrome. RNA amounts of roughly 0.5 to 1 ug underwent reverse transcription with random hexamers. Each CDR3 protein gets one entry after TCRdb re-called the immunoSEQ multiplex PCR reads with MiXCR. The table shows 110,000 or so distinct CDR3 sequences, with around 94% occurring only once. Sequenced material: CD4+ T cells from PBMCs. These receptors were obtained from a human donor in good health.

The chain joins TRBV7-2 to TRBJ2-1; TRBD2 matches 15 bases. Germline V gives CDR1 SGHTA, CDR2 FQGNSA. Germline trimming cut 5 bases from V and 8 bases from J; bases unmatched to any gene: 16. This CDR3 contains 19 residues. CDR3 sequence reads: CASSPVRTSGRARRYEQFF. DNA of the CDR3: TGTGCCAGCAGCCCGGTCCGGACTAGCGGGAGGGCCCGAAGATATGAGCAGTTCTTC.

This chain links TRBV6-5 with TRBJ1-5, with D hard to call. Germline V gene sequence: CDR1 MNHEY, CDR2 SVGAGI. This CDR3 contains 14 residues. Trimming cost V 3 bases and J 5 bases, with 11 bases left between them. The CDR3 here is CASSYKVGHQPQHF. In DNA, the CDR3 is TGTGCCAGCAGTTATAAGGTCGGGCATCAGCCCCAGCATTTT.

The V call is TRBV7-3, the J call TRBJ2-3, with D tentatively TRBD1 (5 bases). The CDR3 has 14 amino acids. V was trimmed by 5 bases and J by 5 bases, leaving 14 bases between them. Germline V lookup: CDR1 SGHTA, CDR2 FQGTGA. The CDR3 loop is CASSPQGWGDTQYF. In DNA form, the CDR3 reads TGTGCCAGCAGCCCCCAGGGTTGGGGAGATACGCAGTATTTT.

This chain joins TRBV12-3 or TRBV12-4 and TRBJ1-3; D is undetermined. The CDR3 has 13 residues. V was pared by 2 bases and J by 7 bases, with 9 bases between. The CDR3 coding sequence is TGTGCCAGCAGTTTATTGGAGGACAACACCATATATTTT. The encoded protein is CASSLLEDNTIYF.

V is TRBV20-1 and J is TRBJ2-1; no clear D gene. The V end lost 0 bases, the J end lost 4 bases, and 10 bases lay between the germline ends. This CDR3 is built from 14 residues. Germline CDR1 and CDR2: DFQATT and SNEGSKA (reference sequence). The CDR3 nucleotides are TGCAGTGCTAGAGAAAGACTGATGTACAATGAGCAGTTCTTC. The encoded protein is CSARERLMYNEQFF.